A selection of T cell receptor beta chains follows, all from one sample in a study of T-cell reconstitution after alpha-beta-depleted transplantation in children. TCRdb analysed the PCR reads with MiXCR anew, one entry per CDR3 protein. The sample lists about 610,000 distinct CDR3 sequences, roughly a tenth occurring once. The sample was PBMCs from the stem cell graft donor, taken from the stem cell graft. The receptors were sampled from a human donor who donated a stem cell graft to a child with acute myeloid leukemia. The conserved cysteine and the conserved F or W are not part of the CDR3 here. Rows may omit the clone size; those that give it use once, few, many or a size class.

abundance | j_gene | v_gene | CDR3aa
many | TRBJ2-1 | TRBV5-5 | ASRQAGGNEQF
few | TRBJ2-7 | TRBV20-1 | SARAGRQEGEQY
. | TRBJ2-3 | TRBV12-3/TRBV12-4 | ASSWEGPLGTDTQY
. | TRBJ1-1 | TRBV29-1 | SAGAGGTEAF
few | TRBJ1-2 | TRBV12-3/TRBV12-4 | ASSHGPNYGYT
. | TRBJ2-5 | TRBV11-1 | ASSTRTAGEETQY
. | TRBJ1-1 | TRBV7-9 | ASRQGSTPEAF
few | TRBJ2-7 | TRBV7-8 | ASRPTSGRSYEQY
few | TRBJ2-3 | TRBV7-3 | ASSPSGRAVDTQY
. | TRBJ2-1 | TRBV3-1 | ASSQGGTMVTHEQF
. | TRBJ1-1 | TRBV12-3/TRBV12-4 | ASSLEQGQGTEAF
many | TRBJ2-7 | TRBV7-2 | ASSLTYKPPEQY
few | TRBJ2-3 | TRBV20-1 | SVSKGRAGSSDTQY
few | TRBJ2-1 | TRBV3-1 | ASSQGLAGFRNEQF
. | TRBJ1-1 | TRBV9 | ASSVGGGSEAF
. | TRBJ1-5 | TRBV7-2 | ASSLETDPWGPQH
many | TRBJ2-2 | TRBV20-1 | SASTPGTGELF
few | TRBJ1-1 | TRBV20-1 | SARFAVNTEAF
many | TRBJ2-2 | TRBV4-3 | ASSQDKGNTGELF
. | TRBJ2-7 | TRBV6-8 | ASSYWEQY
. | TRBJ2-7 | TRBV7-2 | ASSDGLAGPYEQY
many | TRBJ2-3 | TRBV25-1 | ASSEPRTGGTDTQY
. | TRBJ2-2 | TRBV5-1 | ASSTGQGETGELF
many | TRBJ2-2 | TRBV19 | ASSILTGELF
few | TRBJ2-1 | TRBV6-6 | ASSRGTSGRQF
. | TRBJ2-2 | TRBV7-3 | ASSPRLDSTGELF
many | TRBJ2-3 | TRBV5-1 | ASSKTPPADTQY
. | TRBJ2-3 | TRBV20-1 | SARSGPGLRDTQY
. | TRBJ2-7 | TRBV7-9 | ASSWSGGREQY
many | TRBJ2-7 | TRBV5-1 | ASSLGGTGSSYEQY
. | TRBJ2-6 | TRBV29-1 | SVVGSSGANVLT
many | TRBJ1-1 | TRBV20-1 | SARDPTGNTEAF
many | TRBJ1-1 | TRBV15 | ATSTDANTEAF
many | TRBJ2-4 | TRBV12-3/TRBV12-4 | ASSRQGPNIQY
. | TRBJ2-2 | TRBV7-2 | ASSLLVTGRLF
many | TRBJ1-1 | TRBV29-1 | SVDTEAF
. | TRBJ1-1 | TRBV18 | ASSRDKAF
few | TRBJ2-4 | TRBV30 | AWTAGTTQY
few | TRBJ2-1 | TRBV7-9 | ASSHGTSGVNEQF
many | TRBJ2-1 | TRBV28 | ASRLGLAGGPNEQF
many | TRBJ2-1 | TRBV4-3 | ASSQGGPPQGNEQF
many | TRBJ2-1 | TRBV7-2 | ASSPQTSGRLYEQF
. | TRBJ2-3 | TRBV29-1 | SVEGLRGSTDTQY
few | TRBJ2-1 | TRBV6-2/TRBV6-3 | ASSLSLFTRFNNEQF
many | TRBJ2-5 | TRBV7-2 | ASGVSQSQETQY
many | TRBJ1-6 | TRBV28 | ASSSLGVYNSPLH
. | TRBJ2-7 | TRBV29-1 | SAGRGQGYEQY
few | TRBJ2-5 | TRBV20-1 | SGGKREDQETQY